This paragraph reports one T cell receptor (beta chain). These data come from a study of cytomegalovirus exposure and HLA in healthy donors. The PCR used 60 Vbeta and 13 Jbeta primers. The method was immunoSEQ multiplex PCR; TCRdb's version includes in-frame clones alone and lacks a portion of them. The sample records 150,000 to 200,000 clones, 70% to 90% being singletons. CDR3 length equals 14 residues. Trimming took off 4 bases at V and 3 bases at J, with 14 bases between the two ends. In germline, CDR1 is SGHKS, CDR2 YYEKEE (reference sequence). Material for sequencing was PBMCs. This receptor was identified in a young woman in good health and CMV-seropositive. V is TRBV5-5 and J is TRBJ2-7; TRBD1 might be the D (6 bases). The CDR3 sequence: CASSADGTNYEQYF. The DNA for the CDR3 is TGTGCCAGCAGCGCGGACGGGACAAACTACGAGCAGTACTTC.